The 20 T cell receptor beta chains listed next were all sequenced from one sample in a study of control samples from healthy donors and cancer patients. TCRdb's table, derived via immunoSEQ multiplex PCR, lists solely in-frame clones and lacks some. The table records about 120,000 clones, around nine tenths of them present only once. The sequencing input was blood. These receptors were obtained from a man younger than 40 in good health.

The chain joins TRBV24-1 to TRBJ2-6; the D gene is possibly TRBD1 (5 bases). The length of the CDR3 is 17 residues. Trimming stripped 3 bases from V and 2 bases from J, with 13 bases between. Per germline, CDR1 KGHDR and CDR2 SFDVKD. The CDR3 loop is CATSDRQGPTGANVLTF. The DNA of the CDR3 is TGTGCCACCAGTGATCGCCAGGGTCCCACTGGGGCCAACGTCCTGACTTTC.

The chain recombines TRBV12-3 or TRBV12-4 with TRBJ1-1, with D unresolved. The ends were cut back, 7 bases at V and 0 bases at J, with 9 bases in the middle. CDR3 length: 13 amino acids. Written as DNA, the CDR3 is TGTGCCAGCAACGAATTCATGAACACTGAAGCTTTCTTT. Encoded protein: CASNEFMNTEAFF.

The rearrangement uses TRBV9 and TRBJ1-4, with a possible D match to TRBD1 (5 bases). The germline CDR1 and CDR2 sequences are SGDLS and YYNGEE. The V and J ends lost 2 bases and 8 bases respectively, with 10 bases between them. The CDR3 is 13 residues long. The CDR3 DNA sequence: TGTGCCAGCAGCGTGGGGACGCAGGAAAAACTGTTTTTT. Amino acid sequence: CASSVGTQEKLFF. The whole variable domain, filled in from reference TRBV9 and TRBJ1-4, reads DSGVTQTPKHLITATGQRVTLRCSPRSGDLSVYWYQQSLDQGLQFLIQYYNGEERAKGNILERFSAQQFPDLHSELNLSSLELGDSALYFCASSVGTQEKLFFGSGTQLSVL.

The J gene is TRBJ2-6, the V gene TRBV11-3; 9 bases fit TRBD1. J was trimmed by 2 bases and V by 6 bases; bases with no gene match: 14. The CDR3 covers 19 residues. Per germline, CDR1 SGHNT and CDR2 YENEEA. CDR3 sequence reads: CASSTYLTGGGTGANVLTF. DNA of the CDR3: TGTGCCAGCAGTACTTACCTGACAGGGGGAGGCACTGGGGCCAACGTCCTGACTTTC.

The chain employs TRBV19 and TRBJ1-6; TRBD1 agrees at 8 bases. V trimming: 2 bases; J trimming: 7 bases; junction bases outside the gene matches: 4. The length of the CDR3 is 15 residues. Germline-derived CDR1 and CDR2 are LNHDA and SQIVND (reference sequence). The CDR3 here is CASSINTGGNSPLHF. CDR3 nucleotides: TGTGCCAGTAGTATAAACACAGGGGGGAATTCACCCCTCCACTTT.

The CDR3 sequence is CASSIQDRGFRGTEAFF. DNA of the CDR3: TGTGCCAGTAGTATTCAGGACAGGGGGTTCCGGGGGACTGAAGCTTTCTTT. V usage is TRBV19 and J usage is TRBJ1-1; 10 bases line up with TRBD1. The CDR3 consists of 17 residues. Trimming cost V 3 bases and J 5 bases; bases outside gene matches: 12. Germline V lookup: CDR1 LNHDA, CDR2 SQIVND (reference sequence).

This chain uses TRBV12-3 or TRBV12-4 with TRBJ2-5; TRBD1 or TRBD2 may be the D gene (5 bases each). Trimming removed 3 bases at V and 7 bases at J, with 6 bases between. The CDR3 is made up of 11 amino acids. For the CDR3, the DNA is TGTGCCAGCAGTTTTGGGGGGACCCAGTACTTC. Amino acid sequence: CASSFGGTQYF.

The V gene is TRBV18, the J gene TRBJ2-5; 8 nucleotides agree with TRBD1. Looked up from germline, CDR1 is KGHSH and CDR2 is LQKENI. The CDR3 has 15 residues. J lost 2 bases, V lost 3 bases, and 5 bases had no gene match. The CDR3 here is CASSPGQGRQETQYF. Here the CDR3 DNA reads TGTGCCAGCTCACCTGGACAGGGTCGACAAGAGACCCAGTACTTC.

The gene calls are TRBV6-5 and TRBJ1-6, with 7 bases that match TRBD1. This CDR3 spans 14 amino acids. With V trimmed by 6 bases and J by 6 bases, 5 bases remained unmatched. Germline V gene sequence: CDR1 MNHEY, CDR2 SVGAGI. The DNA for the CDR3 is TGTGCCAGCAGGGGGGGACAGCCTAATTCACCCCTCCACTTT. Its protein is CASRGGQPNSPLHF.

The chain joins TRBV5-1 to TRBJ2-1, with D perhaps matching TRBD2 (5 bases). Germline V gene lookup returns CDR1 SGHRS and CDR2 YFSETQ. Trimming stripped 2 bases from V and 9 bases from J, with 9 bases between. This CDR3 comprises 12 residues. The DNA of the CDR3 is TGCGCCAGCAGCTTACTAGAGCGTGAGCAGTTCTTC. Amino acids: CASSLLEREQFF.

As regards this clone: This sample also contains other DNA sequences that code for the same CDR3. The chain combines TRBV18 with TRBJ1-4, with D possibly matching TRBD1 (5 bases). The ends were cut back, 2 bases at V and 8 bases at J, with 12 bases in the middle. Germline lookup yields CDR1 KGHSH and CDR2 LQKENI. This CDR3 is built from 14 residues. CDR3 residues: CASSPGQGIEKLFF. The CDR3 DNA is TGTGCCAGCTCACCAGGCCAGGGAATCGAAAAACTGTTTTTT.

This clone was seen just once. The chain employs TRBV9 and TRBJ2-2; possibly TRBD1 for D (5 bases). The CDR3 length is 14 residues. Germline CDR1 SGDLS, CDR2 YYNGEE. V was pared by 0 bases and J by 6 bases, with 9 bases between. The CDR3 protein is CASSVGQPPGELFF. DNA for the CDR3: TGTGCCAGCAGCGTAGGACAGCCCCCCGGGGAGCTGTTTTTT.

The chain has TRBV7-9 and TRBJ2-7; D not resolved. The CDR3 has 12 amino acids. The V end lost 5 bases, the J end lost 3 bases, and 8 bases lay between the germline ends. CDR1 SEHNR and CDR2 FQNEAQ come from the germline V gene (reference sequence). CDR3 sequence reads: CASSPVFYEQYF. Written as DNA, the CDR3 is TGTGCCAGCAGCCCGGTGTTCTACGAGCAGTACTTC.

The J gene is TRBJ1-6, the V gene TRBV5-6; D is undetermined. Trimming removed 4 bases from V and 4 bases from J, with 12 bases in between. From germline, CDR1 is SGHDT and CDR2 YYEEEE. This CDR3 contains 15 residues. The CDR3 DNA is TGTGCCAGCAGCCCTAAACCACAGTATAATTCACCCCTCCACTTT. Amino acid sequence: CASSPKPQYNSPLHF.

This clone appeared a single time. J is TRBJ2-3 and V is TRBV5-1; 11 bases are a match to TRBD1. The trim removed 6 bases at V and 2 bases at J, leaving 5 bases unmatched. The CDR3 sequence is 15 residues long. In germline, CDR1 is SGHRS, CDR2 YFSETQ. The CDR3 sequence is CASTRDRGSTDTQYF. The CDR3 coding sequence is TGCGCCAGCACCCGGGACAGGGGGTCCACAGATACGCAGTATTTT.

This rearrangement joins TRBV27 to TRBJ2-2; TRBD1 agrees at 9 bases. CDR3 length equals 16 residues. Germline loops: CDR1 MNHEY, CDR2 SMNVEV (reference sequence). J was trimmed by 2 bases and V by 0 bases; bases with no gene match: 1. CDR3 sequence reads: CASSLSGQGNTGELFF. The CDR3 DNA is TGTGCCAGCAGTTTATCGGGACAGGGCAACACCGGGGAGCTGTTTTTT.

The chain links TRBV30 to TRBJ1-1, with no clear D. The CDR3 has 17 amino acids. V was trimmed by 0 bases and J by 1 base, leaving 18 bases between them. Germline-derived CDR1 and CDR2 are GTSNPN and SVGIG (reference sequence). As DNA, the CDR3 is TGTGCCTGGAGTGTAAAGGGTTATATACGGGAGAACACTGAAGCTTTCTTT. It yields the protein CAWSVKGYIRENTEAFF.

The chain has TRBV6-5 and TRBJ2-3, with 7 nucleotides matching TRBD1. The CDR3 loop spans 15 amino acids. V was pared by 5 bases and J by 4 bases, with 9 bases of the junction left unmatched. Per the germline V gene, CDR1 is MNHEY and CDR2 is SVGAGI. The CDR3 coding sequence is TGTGCCAGCAGTATGACAGGGTTTGGGGCAGATACGCAGTATTTT. Amino acid sequence: CASSMTGFGADTQYF.

J is TRBJ1-1 and V is TRBV2, with 7 bases lining up with TRBD1. Trimming removed 8 bases from V and 4 bases from J; junction bases left unmatched: 10. This CDR3 has 14 residues. CDR1 SNHLY and CDR2 FYNNEI come from the germline V gene. The chain's CDR3 is CASVGGGGITEAFF. Written as DNA, the CDR3 is TGTGCCAGCGTGGGGGGAGGGGGCATCACTGAAGCTTTCTTT. The full variable domain, rest sourced from reference TRBV2 and TRBJ1-1, is EPEVTQTPSHQVTQMGQEVILRCVPISNHLYFYWYRQILGQKVEFLVSFYNNEISEKSEIFDDQFSVERPDGSNFTLKIRSTKLEDSAMYFCASVGGGGITEAFFGQGTRLTVV.

This clone was picked up one time. This chain joins TRBV5-1 and TRBJ1-4; no clear D. The CDR3 totals 16 residues. Trimming stripped 4 bases from V and 0 bases from J, with 13 bases between. Germline assignment: CDR1 SGHRS and CDR2 YFSETQ. The CDR3 region is CASSNGFGATNEKLFF. Here the CDR3 DNA reads TGCGCCAGCAGCAATGGATTTGGGGCAACTAATGAAAAACTGTTTTTT.